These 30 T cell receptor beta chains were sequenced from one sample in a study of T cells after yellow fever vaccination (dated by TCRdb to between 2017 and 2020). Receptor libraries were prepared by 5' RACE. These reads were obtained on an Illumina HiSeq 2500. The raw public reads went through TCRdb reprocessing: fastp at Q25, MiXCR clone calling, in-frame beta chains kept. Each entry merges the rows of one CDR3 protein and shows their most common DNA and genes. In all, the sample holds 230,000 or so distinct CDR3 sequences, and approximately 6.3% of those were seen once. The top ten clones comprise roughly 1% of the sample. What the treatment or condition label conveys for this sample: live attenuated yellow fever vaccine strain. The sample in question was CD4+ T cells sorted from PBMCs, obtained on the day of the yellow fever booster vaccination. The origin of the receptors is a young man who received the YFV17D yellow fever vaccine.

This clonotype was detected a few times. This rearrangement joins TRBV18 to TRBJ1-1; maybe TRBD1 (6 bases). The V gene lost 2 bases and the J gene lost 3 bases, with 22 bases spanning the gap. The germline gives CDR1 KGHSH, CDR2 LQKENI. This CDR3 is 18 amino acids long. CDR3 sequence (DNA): TGTGCCAGCTCACCAAGGCTTAAGGGTTCAGGGGAGGACACTGAAGCTTTCTTT. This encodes CASSPRLKGSGEDTEAFF.

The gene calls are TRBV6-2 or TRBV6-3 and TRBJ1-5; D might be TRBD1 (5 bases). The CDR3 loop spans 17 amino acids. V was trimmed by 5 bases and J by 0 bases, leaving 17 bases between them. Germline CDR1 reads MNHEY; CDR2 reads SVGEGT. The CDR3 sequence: CASSIGHPRNSNQPQHF. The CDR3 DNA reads TGTGCCAGCAGTATAGGACACCCTAGAAATAGCAATCAGCCCCAGCATTTT.

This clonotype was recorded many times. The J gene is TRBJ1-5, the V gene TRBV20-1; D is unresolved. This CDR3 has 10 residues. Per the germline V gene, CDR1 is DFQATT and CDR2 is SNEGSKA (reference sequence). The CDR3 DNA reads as TGCAGCTGCGGGGTCGAGCCCCAGCATTTT. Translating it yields CSCGVEPQHF.

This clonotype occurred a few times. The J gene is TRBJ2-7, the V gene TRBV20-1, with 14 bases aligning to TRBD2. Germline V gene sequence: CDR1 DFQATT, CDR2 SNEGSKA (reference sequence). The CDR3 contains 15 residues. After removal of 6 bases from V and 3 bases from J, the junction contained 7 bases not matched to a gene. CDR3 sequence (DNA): TGCAGTGCGAGGACTAGCGGGAGGAAGAGCTACGAGCAGTACTTC. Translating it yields CSARTSGRKSYEQYF.

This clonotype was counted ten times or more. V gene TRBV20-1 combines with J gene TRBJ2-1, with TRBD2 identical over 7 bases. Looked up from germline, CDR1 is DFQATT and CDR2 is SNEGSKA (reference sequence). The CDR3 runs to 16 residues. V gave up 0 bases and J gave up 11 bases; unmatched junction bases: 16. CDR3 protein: CSAREMVASGSTQQFF. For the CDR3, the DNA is TGCAGTGCTAGAGAGATGGTGGCTAGCGGCTCCACCCAGCAGTTCTTC.

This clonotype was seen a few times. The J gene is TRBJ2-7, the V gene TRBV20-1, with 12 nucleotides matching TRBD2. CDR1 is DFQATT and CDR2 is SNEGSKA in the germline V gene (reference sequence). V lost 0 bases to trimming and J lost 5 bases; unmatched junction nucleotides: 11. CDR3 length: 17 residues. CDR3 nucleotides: TGCAGTGCTAGAGATCTCGGCCTAGCGGGAGGGCCACACGAGCAGTACTTC. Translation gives CSARDLGLAGGPHEQYF.

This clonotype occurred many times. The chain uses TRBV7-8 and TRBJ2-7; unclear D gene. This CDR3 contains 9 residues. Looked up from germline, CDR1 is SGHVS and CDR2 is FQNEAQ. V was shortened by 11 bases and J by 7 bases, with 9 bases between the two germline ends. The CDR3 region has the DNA TGTGCCTGGGAATGTGAGCAGTACTTC. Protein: CAWECEQYF.

The CDR3 sequence: CASSLLMVQGSEQYF. CDR3 DNA: TGTGCCAGCAGTCTGTTAATGGTTCAGGGAAGCGAGCAGTACTTC. The chain carries TRBV28 and TRBJ2-7; a possible D gene is TRBD1 (5 bases). The CDR3 covers 15 residues. Looked up from germline, CDR1 is MDHEN and CDR2 is SYDVKM. V lost 5 bases, J lost 6 bases, and 20 bases lay in between.

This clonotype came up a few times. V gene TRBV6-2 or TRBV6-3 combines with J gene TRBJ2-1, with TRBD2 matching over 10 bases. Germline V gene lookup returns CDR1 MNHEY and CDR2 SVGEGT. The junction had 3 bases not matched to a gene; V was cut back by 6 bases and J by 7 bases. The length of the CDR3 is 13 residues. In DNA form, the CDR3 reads TGTGCCAGCAGAGCGGGAGGGTCTAATGAGCAGTTCTTC. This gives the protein CASRAGGSNEQFF.

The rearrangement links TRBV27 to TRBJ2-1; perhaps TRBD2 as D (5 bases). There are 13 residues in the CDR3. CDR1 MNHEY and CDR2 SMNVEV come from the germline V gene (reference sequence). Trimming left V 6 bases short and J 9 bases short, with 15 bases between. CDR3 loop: CASSLSFAGEQFF. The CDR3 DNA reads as TGTGCCAGCAGCCTTTCGTTTGCGGGTGAGCAGTTCTTC.

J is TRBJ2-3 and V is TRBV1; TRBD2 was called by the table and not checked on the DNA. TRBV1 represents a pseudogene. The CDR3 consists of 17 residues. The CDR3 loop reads CTSSQDNLAGCADTQYF. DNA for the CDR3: TGCACCAGCAGCCAAGACAACCTAGCGGGATGTGCAGATACGCAGTATTTT.

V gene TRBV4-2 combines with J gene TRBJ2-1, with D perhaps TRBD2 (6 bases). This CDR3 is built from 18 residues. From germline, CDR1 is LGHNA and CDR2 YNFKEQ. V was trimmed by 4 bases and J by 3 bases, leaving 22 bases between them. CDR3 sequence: CASSPRGLTGDFYNEQFF. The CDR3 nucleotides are TGTGCCAGCAGCCCCAGAGGGCTTACGGGAGACTTCTACAATGAGCAGTTCTTC.

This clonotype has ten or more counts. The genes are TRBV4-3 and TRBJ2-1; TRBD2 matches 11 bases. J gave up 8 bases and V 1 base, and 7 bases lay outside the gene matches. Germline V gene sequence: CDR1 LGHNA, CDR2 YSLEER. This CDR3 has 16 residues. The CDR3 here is CASSQGLAGRSDEQFF. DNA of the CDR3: TGCGCCAGCAGCCAAGGACTAGCGGGAAGGTCAGATGAGCAGTTCTTC.

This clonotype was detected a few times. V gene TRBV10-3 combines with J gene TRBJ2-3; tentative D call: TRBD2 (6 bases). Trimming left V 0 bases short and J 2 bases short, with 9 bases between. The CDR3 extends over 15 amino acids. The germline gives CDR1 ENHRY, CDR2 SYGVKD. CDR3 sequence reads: CAISESGGDTDTQYF. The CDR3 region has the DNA TGTGCCATCAGTGAGTCAGGAGGGGACACAGATACGCAGTATTTT.

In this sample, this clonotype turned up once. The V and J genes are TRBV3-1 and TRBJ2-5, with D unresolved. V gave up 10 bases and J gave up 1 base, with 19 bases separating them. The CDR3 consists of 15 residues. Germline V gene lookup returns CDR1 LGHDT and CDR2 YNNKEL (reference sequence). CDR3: CATTQVTTIQETQYF. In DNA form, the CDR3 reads TGTGCCACCACCCAAGTCACGACGATCCAAGAGACCCAGTACTTC.

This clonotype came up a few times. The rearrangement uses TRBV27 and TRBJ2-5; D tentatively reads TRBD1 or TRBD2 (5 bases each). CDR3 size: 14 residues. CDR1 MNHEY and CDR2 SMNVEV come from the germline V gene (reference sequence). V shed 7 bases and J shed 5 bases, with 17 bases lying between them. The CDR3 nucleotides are TGTGCCAGCATCGCCTCATGGGGGAGTGAGACCCAGTACTTC. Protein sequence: CASIASWGSETQYF.

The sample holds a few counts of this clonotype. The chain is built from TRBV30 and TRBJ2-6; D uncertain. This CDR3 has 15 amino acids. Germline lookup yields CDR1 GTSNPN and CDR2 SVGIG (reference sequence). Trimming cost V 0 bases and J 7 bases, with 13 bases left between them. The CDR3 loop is CAWSVPGVSANVLTF. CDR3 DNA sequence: TGTGCCTGGAGTGTTCCAGGAGTAAGTGCCAACGTCCTGACTTTC.

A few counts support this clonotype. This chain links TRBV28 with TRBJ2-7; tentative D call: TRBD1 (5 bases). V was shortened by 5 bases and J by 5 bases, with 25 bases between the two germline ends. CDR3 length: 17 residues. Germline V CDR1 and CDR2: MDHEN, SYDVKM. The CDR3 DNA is TGTGCCAGCAGTCCACCCCCCAGGGTTCAGAGGTACGACGAGCAGTACTTC. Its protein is CASSPPPRVQRYDEQYF.

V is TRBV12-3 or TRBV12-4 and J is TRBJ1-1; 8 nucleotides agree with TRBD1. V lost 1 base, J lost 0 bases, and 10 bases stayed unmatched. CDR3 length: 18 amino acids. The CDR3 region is CASSLGSRGRGMNTEAFF. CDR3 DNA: TGTGCCAGCAGTTTAGGGTCCAGGGGGCGAGGGATGAACACTGAAGCTTTCTTT.

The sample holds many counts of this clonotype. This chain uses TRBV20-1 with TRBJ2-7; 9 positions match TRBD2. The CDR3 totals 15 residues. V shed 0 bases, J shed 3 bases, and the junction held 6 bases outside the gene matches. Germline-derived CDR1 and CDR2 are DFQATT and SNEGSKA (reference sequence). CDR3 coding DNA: TGCAGTGCTAGAGATGGCGGGAGGGCCGTCTACGAGCAGTACTTC. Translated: CSARDGGRAVYEQYF.

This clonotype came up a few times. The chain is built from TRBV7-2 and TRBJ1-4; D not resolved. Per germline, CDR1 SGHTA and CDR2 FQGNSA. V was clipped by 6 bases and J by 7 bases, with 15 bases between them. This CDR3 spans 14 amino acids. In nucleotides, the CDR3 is TGTGCCAGCAGAACGGGCAAGCGGACTGAAAAACTGTTTTTT. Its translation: CASRTGKRTEKLFF.

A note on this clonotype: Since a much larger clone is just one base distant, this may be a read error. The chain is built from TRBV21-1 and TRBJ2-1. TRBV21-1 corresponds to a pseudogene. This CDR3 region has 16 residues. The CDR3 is CASGLSISSSYNEQFF. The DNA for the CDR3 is TGTGCCAGCGGTCTCAGTATCTCAAGCTCCTACAATGAGCAGTTCTTC.

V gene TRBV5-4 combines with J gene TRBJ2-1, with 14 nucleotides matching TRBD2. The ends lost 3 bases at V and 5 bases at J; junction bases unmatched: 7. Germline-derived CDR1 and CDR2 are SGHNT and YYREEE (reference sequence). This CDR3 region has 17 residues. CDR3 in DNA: TGTGCCAGCAGCTCTAAGACGACTAGCGGGAGGGACAATGAGCAGTTCTTC. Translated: CASSSKTTSGRDNEQFF.

The CDR3 spells CASSQSKFGPSSTDTQYF. CDR3 bases: TGCGCCAGCAGTCAATCGAAGTTTGGGCCGTCTAGCACAGATACGCAGTATTTT. This chain uses TRBV23-1 with TRBJ2-3; D is uncertain. TRBV23-1 is classed as an ORF, of uncertain function. V lost 0 bases and J lost 0, with 16 bases in between. The CDR3 totals 18 residues.

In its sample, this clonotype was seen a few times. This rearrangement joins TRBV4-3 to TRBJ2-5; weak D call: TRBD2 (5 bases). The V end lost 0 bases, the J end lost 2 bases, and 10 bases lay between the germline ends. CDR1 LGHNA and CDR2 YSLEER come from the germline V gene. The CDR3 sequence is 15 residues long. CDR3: CASSQDRTAQETQYF. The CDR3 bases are TGCGCCAGCAGCCAAGATAGGACTGCTCAAGAGACCCAGTACTTC.

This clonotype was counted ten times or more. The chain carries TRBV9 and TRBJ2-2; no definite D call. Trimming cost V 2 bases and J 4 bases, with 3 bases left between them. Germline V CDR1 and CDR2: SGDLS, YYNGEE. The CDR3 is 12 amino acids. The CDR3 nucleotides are TGTGCCAGCAGCGTCTCCACCGGGGAGCTGTTTTTT. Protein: CASSVSTGELFF.

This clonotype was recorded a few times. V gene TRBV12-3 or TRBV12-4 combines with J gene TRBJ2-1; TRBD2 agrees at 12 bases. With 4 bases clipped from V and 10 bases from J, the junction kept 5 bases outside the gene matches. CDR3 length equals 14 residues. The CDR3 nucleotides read TGTGCCAGCAGTTCGCGACTAGCGGGAGCCGAGCAGTTCTTC. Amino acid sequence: CASSSRLAGAEQFF.

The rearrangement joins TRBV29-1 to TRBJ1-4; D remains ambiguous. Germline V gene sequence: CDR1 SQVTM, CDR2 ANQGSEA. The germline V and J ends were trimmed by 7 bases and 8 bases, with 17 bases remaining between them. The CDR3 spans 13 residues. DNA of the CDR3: TGCAGCGCCTCCGGAAGCCCCCAAGAAAAACTGTTTTTT. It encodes CSASGSPQEKLFF.

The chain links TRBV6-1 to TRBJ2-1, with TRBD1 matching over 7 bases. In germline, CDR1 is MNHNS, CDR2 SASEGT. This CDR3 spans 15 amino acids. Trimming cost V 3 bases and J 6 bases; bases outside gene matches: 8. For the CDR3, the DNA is TGTGCCAGCAGTGACAGGGACAGAACGTTCAATGAGCAGTTCTTC. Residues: CASSDRDRTFNEQFF.

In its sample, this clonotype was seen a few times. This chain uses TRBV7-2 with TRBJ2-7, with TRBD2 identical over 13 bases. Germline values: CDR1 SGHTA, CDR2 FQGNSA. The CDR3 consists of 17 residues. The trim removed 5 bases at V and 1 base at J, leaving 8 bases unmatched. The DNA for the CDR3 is TGTGCCAGCAGCCCCCGGACTAGCGGGAGCCAATCCTACGAGCAGTACTTC. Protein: CASSPRTSGSQSYEQYF.